Presented here are 5 T cell receptor beta chains from one specimen sequenced in a study of T cells in Graves' hyperthyroidism and ophthalmopathy. It was RNA transcripts that yielded the amplified TCR beta CDR3 regions. The TCR CDR3 first-round RT-PCR relied on the HTBI primer set. From the multiplex PCR reads, TCRdb called clonotypes with MiXCR, one entry per CDR3 protein. The repertoire consists of some 490,000 distinct CDR3 sequences, with about 20% occurring once and the leading ten covering around 54%. The sequencing sample was made of blood. These receptors all come from a woman between 65 and 79 years old with Graves' ophthalmopathy.

This clonotype has a count of ten or more. V gene TRBV15 combines with J gene TRBJ1-1; 7 bases map to TRBD1. CDR1 and CDR2 (germline): LNHNV, YYDKDF (reference sequence). The CDR3 covers 13 residues. With 7 bases clipped from V and 0 bases from J, the junction kept 2 bases outside the gene matches. CDR3 residues: CATNRGLNTEAFF. CDR3 nucleotides: TGTGCCACCAACAGGGGTCTGAACACTGAAGCTTTCTTT.

This clonotype occurred a few times. The chain couples TRBV29-1 to TRBJ1-2; 10 bases line up with TRBD1. V lost 5 bases to trimming and J lost 5 bases; unmatched junction nucleotides: 8. Germline lookup yields CDR1 SQVTM and CDR2 ANQGSEA. The CDR3 runs to 14 residues. For the CDR3, the DNA is TGCAGCGTTCCGGACAGGGGGGGTGGGTATGGCTACACCTTC. This codes for CSVPDRGGGYGYTF.

This clonotype was counted once. This chain joins TRBV19 and TRBJ1-2, with 9 bases aligning to TRBD1. The CDR3 is made up of 12 amino acids. Germline V gene sequence: CDR1 LNHDA, CDR2 SQIVND (reference sequence). The V and J ends lost 9 bases and 6 bases, in that order; junction bases with no gene match: 5. CDR3 sequence: CASYRQGDGYTF. The CDR3 DNA follows: TGTGCCAGCTACAGACAGGGGGATGGCTACACCTTC.

The V gene is TRBV7-9, the J gene TRBJ2-7; D call uncertain. V was trimmed by 1 base and J by 4 bases, leaving 11 bases between them. The V gene's germline CDR1 is SEHNR and CDR2 FQNEAQ (reference sequence). CDR3 length: 14 amino acids. This chain's CDR3 is CASSLDNWQYEQYF. CDR3 DNA sequence: TGTGCCAGCAGCTTAGACAATTGGCAGTACGAGCAGTACTTC.

This clonotype was seen many times. The chain uses TRBV28 and TRBJ1-5; 8 bases are a match to TRBD1. Unmatched junction bases numbered 7, after V lost 3 bases and J lost 6 bases. The CDR3 is 15 residues long. Germline lookup yields CDR1 MDHEN and CDR2 SYDVKM. This CDR3 is CASSFGQGILQPQHF. In DNA, the CDR3 is TGTGCCAGCAGTTTCGGACAGGGAATCCTTCAGCCCCAGCATTTT.